The T cell receptor beta chain described here comes from a study of blood T cell repertoires in COVID-19. Study details: The United States, Italy and Spain were the sources of the acute and convalescent COVID-19 samples.

Repertoires were generated with immunoSEQ multiplex PCR, while TCRdb's copy carries only in-frame clones and drops some. The table lists hundreds of thousands of clones, around 90% of them singletons. Sequencing was performed on PBMCs or T cells enriched from blood (not recorded which). The clonotype comes from a woman in her twenties or thirties who had recovered from COVID-19.

CDR3 nucleotide sequence: TGTGCCAGCAGTGAACTAAGCCCTGAAGCTTTCTTT. Residues: CASSELSPEAFF. This chain connects TRBV2 to TRBJ1-1; the D is unclear. Trimming took off 2 bases at V and 6 bases at J, with 7 bases between the two ends. In germline, CDR1 is SNHLY, CDR2 FYNNEI. The CDR3 has 12 residues.